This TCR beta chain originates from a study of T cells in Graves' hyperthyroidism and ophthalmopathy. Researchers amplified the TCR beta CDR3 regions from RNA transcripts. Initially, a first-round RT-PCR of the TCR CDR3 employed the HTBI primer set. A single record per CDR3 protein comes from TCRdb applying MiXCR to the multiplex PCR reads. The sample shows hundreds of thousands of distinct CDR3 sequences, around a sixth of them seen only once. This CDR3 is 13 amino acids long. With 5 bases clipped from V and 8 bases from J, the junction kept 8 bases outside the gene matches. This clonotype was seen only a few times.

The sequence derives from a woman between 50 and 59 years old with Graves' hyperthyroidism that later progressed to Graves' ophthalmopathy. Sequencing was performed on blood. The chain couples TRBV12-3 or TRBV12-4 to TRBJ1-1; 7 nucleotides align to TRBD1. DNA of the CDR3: TGTGCCAGCAGTCGCCGACAGGGAGGGGAAGCTTTCTTT. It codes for CASSRRQGGEAFF.